This entry describes one TCR beta chain. Its specificity is unknown. The assay was immunoSEQ multiplex PCR, and TCRdb's table has in-frame clones only and misses some. The sample has 200,000 to 300,000 clones, 90% seen once. The data originate from a study of cytomegalovirus exposure and HLA in healthy donors. V was clipped by 2 bases and J by 5 bases, with 16 bases between them. Germline V gene data show CDR1 as SGDLS and CDR2 as YYNGEE. CDR3 size: 15 residues. The study's findings and limits: Cytomegalovirus status was reportedly diagnosed by the classifier with high specificity and sensitivity.

The material sequenced was PBMCs. The gene calls are TRBV9 and TRBJ2-5; a possible D gene is TRBD1 (6 bases). The source of this sequence is a woman in her 30s in good health and CMV-seronegative. CDR3 nucleotides: TGTGCCAGCAGCGTTACGGCAGGGGCCAGGGAGACCCAGTACTTC. Translated: CASSVTAGARETQYF.